The table lists the clone carrying this T cell receptor (beta chain) with a few counts. Its antigen is still unknown. The data are from a study of T-cell reconstitution after alpha-beta-depleted transplantation in children. The TCRbeta library was prepared with unique molecular identifiers. Using its own MiXCR run on the PCR reads, TCRdb lists one record per CDR3 protein. The sample yields 250,000 to 300,000 distinct CDR3 sequences, about a tenth seen once. Study conclusions and caveats: Surviving recipient T cells and thymic progenitors accounted for the high day-60 TCRbeta diversity observed in some patients. At the one-year point after transplant, T-cell counts and TCRbeta diversity were found to come mostly from T cells that had been newly produced.

The CDR3 contains 15 residues. The germline CDR1 and CDR2 sequences are DFQATT and SNEGSKA (reference sequence). V lost 0 bases, J lost 4 bases, and 13 bases lay in between. The receptor was derived from a boy in the first two years of life with acute myeloid leukemia, due to receive a stem cell transplant. The rearrangement links TRBV20-1 to TRBJ2-1; D is uncertain. The material sequenced was PBMCs, taken before TCRalphabeta/CD19-depleted stem cell transplant. This CDR3 reads CSARDFQQKYNEQFF. The CDR3 nucleotides read TGCAGTGCTAGAGATTTCCAGCAAAAATACAATGAGCAGTTCTTC.